This TCR beta chain was found in a study of blood T cell repertoires in COVID-19. Overall study: Both acute and convalescent COVID-19 samples were obtained from the United States, Italy and Spain. T cells, B-cell-depleted T cells, or PBMCs provided the cDNA or gDNA that served as material.

Per the study methods: Reference gene primer amplification gave estimated nucleated cell counts. Using immunoSEQ multiplex PCR, the repertoire was profiled, and TCRdb retains in-frame clones only, with some absent. Clone size and the V and J calls come from that table; the DNA yielded D and trimming. Of 100,000 to 150,000 clones listed, about 83% are singletons. The CDR3 covers 19 residues. With V trimmed by 2 bases and J by 1 base, 11 bases remained unmatched. Germline V gene sequence: CDR1 SEHNR, CDR2 FQNEAQ (reference sequence). The sample consisted of peripheral blood. The V call is TRBV7-9, the J call TRBJ2-6; TRBD2 matches at 7 bases. This TCR was recovered from a man aged 40-55 years with active or convalescent COVID-19. The CDR3: CASSLQERTRGSGANVLTF. The CDR3 bases are TGTGCCAGCAGCTTACAGGAGAGGACTAGGGGTTCTGGGGCCAACGTCCTGACTTTC. Filled out from reference TRBV7-9 and TRBJ2-6, the complete variable domain reads DTGVSQNPRHKITKRGQNVTFRCDPISEHNRLYWYRQTLGQGPEFLTYFQNEAQLEKSRLLSDRFSAERPKGSFSTLEIQRTEQGDSAMYLCASSLQERTRGSGANVLTFGAGSRLTVL.